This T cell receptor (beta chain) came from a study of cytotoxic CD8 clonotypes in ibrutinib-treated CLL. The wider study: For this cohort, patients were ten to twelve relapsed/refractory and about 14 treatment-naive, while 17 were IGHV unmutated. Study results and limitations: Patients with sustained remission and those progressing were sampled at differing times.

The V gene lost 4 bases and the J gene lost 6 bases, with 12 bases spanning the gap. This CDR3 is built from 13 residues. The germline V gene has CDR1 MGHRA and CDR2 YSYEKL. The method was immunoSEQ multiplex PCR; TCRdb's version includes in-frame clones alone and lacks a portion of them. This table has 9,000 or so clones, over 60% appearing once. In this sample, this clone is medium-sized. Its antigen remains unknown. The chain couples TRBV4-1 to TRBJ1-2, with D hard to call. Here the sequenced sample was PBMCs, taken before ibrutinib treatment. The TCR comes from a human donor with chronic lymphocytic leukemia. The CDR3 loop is CASSRVGFHGYTF. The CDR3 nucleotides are TGCGCCAGCAGCCGGGTGGGCTTTCATGGCTACACCTTC.